These 22 T cell receptor beta chains were sequenced from one sample in a study of cytomegalovirus exposure and HLA in healthy donors. PCR amplification relied on 60 Vbeta primers (plus 13 Jbeta primers). Sequencing was performed with immunoSEQ multiplex PCR; in TCRdb, only in-frame clones are kept and a portion is missing. In total, the table holds 30,000 to 35,000 clones. Sequences were obtained from PBMCs. These TCRs come from a woman in her thirties or forties in good health and CMV-seropositive.

The chain recombines TRBV27 with TRBJ2-2; possible D gene TRBD2, 5 bases. The V end was cut by 5 bases, the J end by 4 bases, with 17 bases between. The germline CDR1 and CDR2 sequences are MNHEY and SMNVEV (reference sequence). This CDR3 contains 16 residues. Here the CDR3 DNA reads TGTGCCAGCAGTATCCCTACACGGGAACGCACCGGGGAGCTGTTTTTT. Translating it yields CASSIPTRERTGELFF.

V and J are TRBV9 and TRBJ2-7, with 7 positions matching TRBD1. CDR1 and CDR2 (germline): SGDLS, YYNGEE. The CDR3 runs to 14 residues. The junction had 9 bases not matched to a gene; V was cut back by 4 bases and J by 5 bases. The CDR3 loop reads CASSPRDRFHEQYF. CDR3 coding DNA: TGTGCCAGCAGCCCCCGGGACAGATTCCACGAGCAGTACTTC.

The chain carries TRBV28 and TRBJ1-2, with 8 bases identical to TRBD1. There are 14 residues in the CDR3. From germline, CDR1 is MDHEN and CDR2 SYDVKM. Unmatched junction bases numbered 13, after V lost 9 bases and J lost 7 bases. The CDR3 loop reads CASPPRVRGLGYTF. The CDR3 DNA reads TGTGCCAGTCCTCCGAGAGTCAGGGGGCTTGGCTACACCTTC.

This chain links TRBV28 with TRBJ2-7; 10 bases fit TRBD1. Germline CDR1 is MDHEN and CDR2 is SYDVKM. This CDR3 is built from 14 residues. After removal of 6 bases from V and 6 bases from J, the junction contained 8 bases not matched to a gene. Here the CDR3 DNA reads TGTGCCAGCAGCCCCGGACAGGGGGGAGGCGAGCAGTACTTC. Protein product: CASSPGQGGGEQYF.

The rearrangement uses TRBV4-1 and TRBJ1-1, with D unclear. Germline lookup yields CDR1 MGHRA and CDR2 YSYEKL. The CDR3 is 14 residues long. Trimming took off 0 bases at V and 3 bases at J, with 8 bases between the two ends. CDR3 DNA: TGCGCCAGCAGCCAAGAGGGCCAGGACACTGAAGCTTTCTTT. Translated: CASSQEGQDTEAFF.

This rearrangement joins TRBV18 to TRBJ1-5, with D maybe TRBD1 (5 bases). Germline CDR1 is KGHSH and CDR2 is LQKENI. This CDR3 has 16 amino acids. V was shortened by 1 base and J by 1 base, with 11 bases between the two germline ends. The CDR3 DNA follows: TGTGCCAGCTCACCACAGGGGCTTGGGAGCAATCAGCCCCAGCATTTT. Protein: CASSPQGLGSNQPQHF.

The CDR3 protein is CSVVRGMDTEAFF. Here the CDR3 DNA reads TGCAGCGTTGTTCGGGGGATGGACACTGAAGCTTTCTTT. J is TRBJ1-1 and V is TRBV29-1, with D possibly being TRBD1 (5 bases). The V gene lost 4 bases and the J gene lost 3 bases, with 12 bases spanning the gap. The germline V gene has CDR1 SQVTM and CDR2 ANQGSEA. The CDR3 sequence is 13 residues long.

The CDR3 nucleotides are TGTGCCAGCAGCTCCGGGACAGGGAACACTGAAGCTTTCTTT. Amino acids: CASSSGTGNTEAFF. The chain joins TRBV7-9 to TRBJ1-1, with 8 nucleotides matching TRBD1. The CDR3 is 14 amino acids. The V gene's germline CDR1 is SEHNR and CDR2 FQNEAQ (reference sequence). V was clipped by 4 bases and J by 1 base; unmatched bases: 2.

This chain links TRBV9 with TRBJ1-2; tentatively, D is TRBD1 (6 bases). Germline V gene sequence: CDR1 SGDLS, CDR2 YYNGEE. The CDR3 contains 13 residues. V was trimmed by 5 bases and J by 8 bases, leaving 16 bases between them. Here the CDR3 reads CASSADRSGGYTF. DNA for the CDR3: TGTGCCAGCAGTGCTGACAGGAGTGGCGGCTACACCTTC.

Worth noting for this clone: One end of the junction is discordant with germline, which a read error may explain. The chain is built from TRBV2 and TRBJ2-7, with D unresolved. CDR3 size: 13 residues. Germline CDR1 is SNHLY and CDR2 is FYNNEI. The CDR3 sequence: CASREASLYEQYF. The CDR3 DNA sequence: TGTGCCAGCAGGGAAGCTAGTCTCTACGAGCAGTACTTC. The full variable domain, with the rest looked up from reference TRBV2 and TRBJ2-7, is EPEVTQTPSHQVTQMGQEVILRCVPISNHLYFYWYRQILGQKVEFLVSFYNNEISEKSEIFDDQFSVERPDGSNFTLKIRSTKLEDSAMYFCASREASLYEQYFGPGTRLTVT.

This sequence joins TRBV25-1 and TRBJ2-2; D is possibly TRBD2 (5 bases). CDR3 length equals 16 residues. Looked up from germline, CDR1 is MGHDK and CDR2 is SYGVNS. Trimming left V 2 bases short and J 5 bases short, with 15 bases between. The CDR3 region has the DNA TGTGCCAGCAGTGAAGAACCCGGGAAAGGGACCGGGGAGCTGTTTTTT. This gives the protein CASSEEPGKGTGELFF.

The chain combines TRBV4-1 with TRBJ2-5, with 9 nucleotides matching TRBD2. CDR1 is MGHRA, CDR2 YSYEKL, per germline. J was trimmed by 5 bases and V by 4 bases; bases with no gene match: 5. CDR3 length equals 14 residues. The CDR3 region has the DNA TGCGCCAGCAGCCCCAGCGGGAGGAGTGAGACCCAGTACTTC. Amino acids: CASSPSGRSETQYF.

This chain uses TRBV5-1 with TRBJ2-7; possibly TRBD1 for D (5 bases). The CDR3 loop spans 14 amino acids. The germline V gene encodes CDR1 SGHRS and CDR2 YFSETQ. V lost 0 bases, J lost 6 bases, and 13 bases lay in between. DNA of the CDR3: TGCGCCAGCAGCTTGGGTCAGGGTCGTTCCGAGCAGTACTTC. Its translation: CASSLGQGRSEQYF. Supplemented by reference TRBV5-1 and TRBJ2-7, the full variable domain reads KAGVTQTPRYLIKTRGQQVTLSCSPISGHRSVSWYQQTPGQGLQFLFEYFSETQRNKGNFPGRFSGRQFSNSRSEMNVSTLELGDSALYLCASSLGQGRSEQYFGPGTRLTVT.

The chain joins TRBV7-8 to TRBJ2-5; D is perhaps TRBD2 (6 bases). The CDR3 is 16 residues long. Trimming took off 3 bases at V and 5 bases at J, with 19 bases between the two ends. Germline V gene lookup returns CDR1 SGHVS and CDR2 FQNEAQ. CDR3 sequence (DNA): TGTGCCAGCAGCTTTAATAGCGGAGGGATGGGGGAGACCCAGTACTTC. It is translated as CASSFNSGGMGETQYF.

The rearrangement joins TRBV19 to TRBJ2-7; 11 bases agree with TRBD2. Germline assignment: CDR1 LNHDA and CDR2 SQIVND (reference sequence). The J segment lost 3 bases and the V segment lost 1 base, leaving 2 bases of the junction unmatched. The CDR3 runs 15 residues. CDR3 residues: CASSIAGLAVYEQYF. The CDR3, as DNA: TGTGCCAGTAGTATAGCGGGACTAGCGGTCTACGAGCAGTACTTC.

The chain links TRBV30 to TRBJ2-1, with D possibly being TRBD2 (5 bases). The CDR3 totals 16 residues. Germline CDR1 and CDR2: GTSNPN and SVGIG (reference sequence). Trimming took 5 bases from V and 0 from J, leaving 17 bases between them. In DNA form, the CDR3 reads TGTGCCTGGGGTAAGAAGCGGCTTAGCTCCTACAATGAGCAGTTCTTC. This encodes CAWGKKRLSSYNEQFF.

The genes are TRBV28 and TRBJ2-7, with no clear D. This CDR3 has 12 residues. V was clipped by 6 bases and J by 0 bases, with 6 bases between them. In germline, CDR1 is MDHEN, CDR2 SYDVKM. The CDR3 coding sequence is TGTGCCAGCAGCCCTAGCTCCTACGAGCAGTACTTC. Residues: CASSPSSYEQYF.

The chain is built from TRBV14 and TRBJ2-7; 10 nucleotides align to TRBD2. Germline CDR1 is SGHDN and CDR2 is FVKESK. The CDR3 sequence is 14 residues long. Trimming removed 3 bases from V and 6 bases from J; junction bases left unmatched: 5. DNA for the CDR3: TGTGCCAGCAGCCATAGCGGGAGGTTTAGCGAGCAGTACTTC. It encodes CASSHSGRFSEQYF.

The chain has TRBV18 and TRBJ1-1, with TRBD1 matching over 7 bases. The CDR3 loop spans 15 amino acids. Germline CDR1 reads KGHSH; CDR2 reads LQKENI. With 3 bases clipped from V and 4 bases from J, the junction kept 8 bases outside the gene matches. The CDR3 is CASSPSQGVGTEAFF. The CDR3 bases are TGTGCCAGCTCACCGTCCCAGGGGGTGGGCACTGAAGCTTTCTTT. Together with reference TRBV18 and TRBJ1-1, the CDR3 gives the full variable domain: NAGVMQNPRHLVRRRGQEARLRCSPMKGHSHVYWYRQLPEEGLKFMVYLQKENIIDESGMPKERFSAEFPKEGPSILRIQQVVRGDSAAYFCASSPSQGVGTEAFFGQGTRLTVV.

J is TRBJ2-1 and V is TRBV5-4, with D tentatively TRBD2 (6 bases). This CDR3 contains 14 residues. The germline CDR1 and CDR2 sequences are SGHNT and YYREEE (reference sequence). Deletions cut 0 bases from V and 7 bases from J, with 11 bases between. Written as DNA, the CDR3 is TGTGCCAGCAGCTTGGAACTAGCATCTAATGAGCAGTTCTTC. Its protein is CASSLELASNEQFF. Full variable domain (rest looked up from reference TRBV5-4 and TRBJ2-1): ETGVTQSPTHLIKTRGQQVTLRCSSQSGHNTVSWYQQALGQGPQFIFQYYREEENGRGNFPPRFSGLQFPNYSSELNVNALELDDSALYLCASSLELASNEQFFGPGTRLTVL.

J is TRBJ2-7 and V is TRBV5-6; 8 bases agree with TRBD1. The J segment lost 3 bases and the V segment lost 4 bases, leaving 3 bases of the junction unmatched. Per germline, CDR1 SGHDT and CDR2 YYEEEE. The CDR3 is made up of 13 amino acids. The CDR3 nucleotides are TGTGCCAGCAGCCCGGACAGGGACTACGAGCAGTACTTC. Protein: CASSPDRDYEQYF.

The chain couples TRBV12-5 to TRBJ2-7; D gene unclear. There are 13 residues in the CDR3. CDR1 LGHNT and CDR2 FRNRAP come from the germline V gene. V was cut by 1 base and J by 2 bases, with 6 bases left in between. The CDR3 sequence: CASGLDTAYEQYF. The CDR3 DNA follows: TGTGCTAGTGGTTTGGACACCGCCTACGAGCAGTACTTC. Supplemented by reference TRBV12-5 and TRBJ2-7, the full variable domain reads DARVTQTPRHKVTEMGQEVTMRCQPILGHNTVFWYRQTMMQGLELLAYFRNRAPLDDSGMPKDRFSAEMPDATLATLKIQPSEPRDSAVYFCASGLDTAYEQYFGPGTRLTVT.